Below, 21 T cell receptor beta chains from the same sample are listed, as sequenced in a study of cytomegalovirus exposure and HLA in healthy donors. PCR amplification relied on 60 Vbeta primers (plus 13 Jbeta primers). TCRdb's table, derived via immunoSEQ multiplex PCR, lists solely in-frame clones and lacks some. The data show roughly 120,000 clones, with about 73% seen just once and 8% to 8.5% held by the top ten. Sequenced material: PBMCs. These receptors all stem from a woman in her forties in good health and CMV-seropositive.

This chain connects TRBV29-1 to TRBJ2-7; 7 bases match TRBD1. Germline CDR1 and CDR2: SQVTM and ANQGSEA. This CDR3 comprises 13 residues. V lost 6 bases and J lost 1; bases outside the gene matches: 6. The CDR3: CSVDATGSYEQYF. CDR3 bases: TGCAGCGTAGATGCGACAGGGTCCTACGAGCAGTACTTC.

This clone has more than one count but fewer than ten. This chain connects TRBV18 to TRBJ1-4, with D hard to call. The CDR3 spans 13 residues. Germline V gene data show CDR1 as KGHSH and CDR2 as LQKENI. Trimming pared 0 bases from V and 3 bases from J, leaving 2 bases between. CDR3 DNA: TGTGCCAGCTCACCACCCTCTAATGAAAAACTGTTTTTT. This gives the protein CASSPPSNEKLFF.

This clone has more than one count but fewer than ten. This chain links TRBV15 with TRBJ1-1; D not resolved. Between the trimmed V and J ends, which lost 0 bases and 7 bases, there was a span of 12 bases. This CDR3 comprises 14 residues. Germline CDR1 reads LNHNV; CDR2 reads YYDKDF (reference sequence). In DNA form, the CDR3 reads TGTGCCACCAGCAGAGATCAGGACTTCGTTGAAGCTTTCTTT. It is translated as CATSRDQDFVEAFF.

For this clone: The sample holds other DNA sequences that translate to the same CDR3. This chain joins TRBV5-6 and TRBJ1-2; D not certain. V was shortened by 0 bases and J by 3 bases, with 9 bases between the two germline ends. The CDR3 is 14 amino acids. Germline V gene data show CDR1 as SGHDT and CDR2 as YYEEEE. This chain's CDR3 is CASSLGRRDYGYTF. The CDR3 DNA sequence: TGTGCCAGCAGCTTGGGTAGGAGGGACTATGGCTACACCTTC. The entire variable domain, with the rest obtained from reference TRBV5-6 and TRBJ1-2, is as follows: DAGVTQSPTHLIKTRGQQVTLRCSPKSGHDTVSWYQQALGQGPQFIFQYYEEEERQRGNFPDRFSGHQFPNYSSELNVNALLLGDSALYLCASSLGRRDYGYTFGSGTRLTVV.

The chain joins TRBV5-4 to TRBJ1-1, with D unresolved. This CDR3 has 13 residues. From germline, CDR1 is SGHNT and CDR2 YYREEE (reference sequence). V was pared by 2 bases and J by 5 bases, with 10 bases between. CDR3 protein: CASSLGEVTEAFF. DNA for the CDR3: TGTGCCAGCAGCTTAGGTGAGGTGACTGAAGCTTTCTTT.

This chain joins TRBV11-2 and TRBJ1-1; 7 positions agree with TRBD1. Germline V lookup: CDR1 SGHAT, CDR2 FQNNGV. V trimming: 5 bases; J trimming: 7 bases; junction bases outside the gene matches: 7. The CDR3 length is 13 residues. The CDR3 sequence is CASSPGTALEAFF. The CDR3 coding sequence is TGTGCCAGCAGCCCAGGGACAGCTCTTGAAGCTTTCTTT.

This clone was detected a few times. The chain combines TRBV11-2 with TRBJ2-6; maybe TRBD2 (5 bases). Trimming stripped 1 base from V and 0 bases from J, with 7 bases between. In germline, CDR1 is SGHAT, CDR2 FQNNGV. The CDR3 has 16 amino acids. In DNA form, the CDR3 reads TGTGCCAGCAGCTTAGGGGCGGGCTCTGGGGCCAACGTCCTGACTTTC. Translation: CASSLGAGSGANVLTF.

This clone occurred a few times. The chain employs TRBV29-1 and TRBJ2-6, with 11 bases matching TRBD1. This CDR3 is built from 17 residues. The J segment lost 0 bases and the V segment lost 6 bases, leaving 7 bases of the junction unmatched. Looked up from germline, CDR1 is SQVTM and CDR2 is ANQGSEA. In DNA form, the CDR3 reads TGCAGCGTCTCCGGGACAGGGGGTTTCTCTGGGGCCAACGTCCTGACTTTC. It codes for CSVSGTGGFSGANVLTF.

V and J are TRBV6-1 and TRBJ2-2; TRBD1 matches at 7 bases. The V segment lost 4 bases and the J segment 5 bases; nucleotides outside the gene matches: 7. Germline V gives CDR1 MNHNS, CDR2 SASEGT. This CDR3 region has 15 residues. The CDR3 sequence: CASSARQGGTGELFF. The CDR3 bases are TGTGCCAGCAGTGCCCGACAGGGTGGTACCGGGGAGCTGTTTTTT.

In regard to this clone: Sequence at one end of the junction differs from germline and may be a read error. The chain combines TRBV9 with TRBJ2-1, with D possibly matching TRBD1 (6 bases). The CDR3 has 12 residues. Germline assignment: CDR1 SGDLS and CDR2 YYNGEE. The CDR3 nucleotides are TGTGCCAGCAGCCCCCCGGACAGTTCCCAGATCTTC. Translated, it gives CASSPPDSSQIF.

The chain uses TRBV5-4 and TRBJ2-1, with unresolved D. Germline loops: CDR1 SGHNT, CDR2 YYREEE (reference sequence). The V end lost 1 base, the J end lost 0 bases, and 8 bases lay between the germline ends. The CDR3 is 15 residues long. The CDR3: CASSLTRGSYNEQFF. CDR3 in DNA: TGTGCCAGCAGCTTGACTCGTGGCTCCTACAATGAGCAGTTCTTC.

The genes are TRBV2 and TRBJ2-5; 8 nucleotides agree with TRBD2. With V trimmed by 1 base and J by 9 bases, 10 bases remained unmatched. CDR3 length: 15 amino acids. The germline CDR1 and CDR2 sequences are SNHLY and FYNNEI. The CDR3 region is CASSEVSGATGAQYF. The CDR3 region has the DNA TGTGCCAGCAGTGAAGTTAGCGGGGCGACCGGGGCCCAGTACTTC.

This clone was observed a handful of times. The chain uses TRBV9 and TRBJ1-1; a possible D gene is TRBD1 (5 bases). The CDR3 loop spans 15 amino acids. The germline CDR1 and CDR2 sequences are SGDLS and YYNGEE. The V end was cut by 3 bases, the J end by 6 bases, with 18 bases between. CDR3 loop: CASSAFPQGKSEAFF. In nucleotides, the CDR3 is TGTGCCAGCAGCGCCTTCCCGCAGGGTAAGTCTGAAGCTTTCTTT.

The chain joins TRBV9 to TRBJ1-1; D not resolved. Trimming removed 3 bases at V and 1 base at J, with 10 bases between. Germline CDR1 reads SGDLS; CDR2 reads YYNGEE. The CDR3 sequence is 14 residues long. DNA for the CDR3: TGTGCCAGCAGCGCCGCGGGAGCGAACACTGAAGCTTTCTTT. Amino acids: CASSAAGANTEAFF.

In its sample, this clone was seen a few times. The chain is built from TRBV11-2 and TRBJ2-3; 9 bases agree with TRBD1. CDR1 SGHAT and CDR2 FQNNGV come from the germline V gene. The CDR3 totals 14 residues. Trimming took 5 bases from V and 4 from J; bases not matched to a gene: 4. The CDR3 DNA follows: TGTGCCAGCAGCCCCGGGACAGGGTCAGATACGCAGTATTTT. Protein product: CASSPGTGSDTQYF.

CDR3 bases: TGTGCCACCAGCAGAGATAAGACAACCAATCAGCCCCAGCATTTT. Translated, it gives CATSRDKTTNQPQHF. The V gene is TRBV15, the J gene TRBJ1-5; D is uncertain. In germline, CDR1 is LNHNV, CDR2 YYDKDF (reference sequence). Between the trimmed V and J ends, which lost 0 bases and 3 bases, there was a span of 9 bases. The CDR3 covers 15 residues. Complete variable domain (other parts from reference TRBV15 and TRBJ1-5): DAMVIQNPRYQVTQFGKPVTLSCSQTLNHNVMYWYQQKSSQAPKLLFHYYDKDFNNEADTPDNFQSRRPNTSFCFLDIRSPGLGDTAMYLCATSRDKTTNQPQHFGDGTRLSIL.

This clone occurred a few times. This chain joins TRBV11-2 and TRBJ1-1; 7 bases map to TRBD1. The CDR3 sequence is 16 residues long. Germline V gene data show CDR1 as SGHAT and CDR2 as FQNNGV. Unmatched junction bases numbered 8, after V lost 4 bases and J lost 0 bases. CDR3 nucleotides: TGTGCCAGCAGCTCAGAAGTGGGACAGCTGAACACTGAAGCTTTCTTT. Amino acid sequence: CASSSEVGQLNTEAFF.

CDR3 sequence (DNA): TGTGCCAGCAGCCAAGATCGACGGGACACGCGCACAGATACGCAGTATTTT. Translation gives CASSQDRRDTRTDTQYF. The chain has TRBV14 and TRBJ2-3, with D possibly TRBD1 on 6 matching bases. There are 17 residues in the CDR3. The V end was cut by 0 bases, the J end by 1 base, with 14 bases between. Germline assignment: CDR1 SGHDN and CDR2 FVKESK.

The V and J genes are TRBV10-3 and TRBJ1-1, with D possibly TRBD1 on 6 matching bases. Trimming took off 2 bases at V and 3 bases at J, with 13 bases between the two ends. The CDR3 sequence is 15 residues long. Germline lookup yields CDR1 ENHRY and CDR2 SYGVKD. The CDR3 nucleotides read TGTGCCATCAGTGAGAGGGGGGGCAGCTACACTGAAGCTTTCTTT. This codes for CAISERGGSYTEAFF.

This chain links TRBV6-1 with TRBJ1-1; 8 bases map to TRBD1. V was pared by 8 bases and J by 1 base, with 3 bases of the junction left unmatched. Germline V lookup: CDR1 MNHNS, CDR2 SASEGT. CDR3 length: 13 residues. CDR3 loop: CASPGQANTEAFF. As DNA, the CDR3 is TGTGCCAGCCCGGGACAGGCGAACACTGAAGCTTTCTTT.

The V gene is TRBV6-6, the J gene TRBJ2-1; TRBD2 agrees at 8 bases. The V gene end was trimmed by 4 bases and the J gene end by 7 bases; junction bases not matched to a gene: 12. CDR1 is MNHNY and CDR2 is SVGAGI in the germline V gene (reference sequence). The CDR3 spans 16 residues. The CDR3, as DNA: TGTGCCAGCAGTTCGCCAGCGGGGGCAAAGGATAATGAGCAGTTCTTC. It is translated as CASSSPAGAKDNEQFF.